Sequencing of this TCR beta chain was carried out in a study of cytomegalovirus exposure and HLA in healthy donors. The study, taken as a whole, reports: Among the most significant clusters, several appeared linked to common viral pathogens in a later analysis.

Looked up from germline, CDR1 is SGHAT and CDR2 is FQNNGV. This CDR3 has 14 amino acids. Trimming shortened V by 5 bases and J by 3 bases, and 14 bases separated the two germline ends. The PCR had 60 Vbeta and 13 Jbeta primers. Profiled with immunoSEQ multiplex PCR; TCRdb holds only in-frame clones, not every one. In the table there are about 180,000 clones, approximately 82% of which are singletons. Regarding this clone: Its cognate antigen is unknown.

The sample was PBMCs. The rearrangement joins TRBV11-2 to TRBJ2-7; the D gene is possibly TRBD2 (6 bases). This clonotype originated in a girl aged 2 to 9 in good health and CMV-seropositive. In nucleotides, the CDR3 is TGTGCCAGCAGCGCCCCCCGGAGGGGCTACGAGCAGTACTTC. Translating it yields CASSAPRRGYEQYF.